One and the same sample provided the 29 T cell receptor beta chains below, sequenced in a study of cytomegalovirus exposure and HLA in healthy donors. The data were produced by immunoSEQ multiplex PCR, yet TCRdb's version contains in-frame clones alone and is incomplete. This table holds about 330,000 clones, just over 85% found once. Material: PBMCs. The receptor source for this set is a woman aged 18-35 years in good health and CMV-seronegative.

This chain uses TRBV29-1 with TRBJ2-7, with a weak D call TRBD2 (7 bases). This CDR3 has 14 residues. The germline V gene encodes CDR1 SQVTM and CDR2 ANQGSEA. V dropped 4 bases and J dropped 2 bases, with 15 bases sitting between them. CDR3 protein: CSVGGGTPTYEQYF. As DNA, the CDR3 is TGCAGCGTTGGGGGGGGGACACCCACCTACGAGCAGTACTTC.

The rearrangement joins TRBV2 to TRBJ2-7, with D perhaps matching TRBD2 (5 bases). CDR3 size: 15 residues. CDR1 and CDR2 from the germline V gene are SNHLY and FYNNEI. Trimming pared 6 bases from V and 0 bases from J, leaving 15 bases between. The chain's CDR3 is CASRETGSFSYEQYF. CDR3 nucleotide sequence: TGTGCCAGCAGGGAAACGGGGTCCTTCTCCTACGAGCAGTACTTC.

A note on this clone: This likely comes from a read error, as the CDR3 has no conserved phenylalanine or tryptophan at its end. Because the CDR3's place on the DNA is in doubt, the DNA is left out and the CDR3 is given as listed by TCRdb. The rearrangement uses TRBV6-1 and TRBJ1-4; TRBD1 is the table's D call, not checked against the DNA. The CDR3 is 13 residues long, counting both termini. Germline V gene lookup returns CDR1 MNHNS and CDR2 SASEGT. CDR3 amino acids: CASSEAGVQAASV.

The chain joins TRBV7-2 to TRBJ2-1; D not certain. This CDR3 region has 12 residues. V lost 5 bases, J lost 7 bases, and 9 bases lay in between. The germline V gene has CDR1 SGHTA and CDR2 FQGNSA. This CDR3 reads CASSQDLNEQFF. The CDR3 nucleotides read TGTGCCAGCAGCCAGGATCTAAATGAGCAGTTCTTC.

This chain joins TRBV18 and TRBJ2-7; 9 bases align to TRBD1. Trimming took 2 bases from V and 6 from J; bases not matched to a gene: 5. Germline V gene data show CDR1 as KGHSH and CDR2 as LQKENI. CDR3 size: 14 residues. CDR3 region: CASSPTGGPGEQYF. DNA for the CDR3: TGTGCCAGCTCACCAACAGGGGGCCCGGGCGAGCAGTACTTC.

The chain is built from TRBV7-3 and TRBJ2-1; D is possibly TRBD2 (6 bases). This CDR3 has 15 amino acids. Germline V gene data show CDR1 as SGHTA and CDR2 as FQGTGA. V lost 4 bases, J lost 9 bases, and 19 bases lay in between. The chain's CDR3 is CASSSGATSSSEQFF. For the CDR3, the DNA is TGTGCCAGCAGCTCAGGCGCCACTAGCTCCTCTGAGCAGTTCTTC.

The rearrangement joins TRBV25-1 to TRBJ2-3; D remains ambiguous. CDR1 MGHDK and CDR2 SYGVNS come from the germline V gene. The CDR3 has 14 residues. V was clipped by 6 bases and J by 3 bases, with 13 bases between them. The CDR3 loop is CASRYTESTDTQYF. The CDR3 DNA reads TGTGCCAGCAGATATACGGAGAGTACAGATACGCAGTATTTT.

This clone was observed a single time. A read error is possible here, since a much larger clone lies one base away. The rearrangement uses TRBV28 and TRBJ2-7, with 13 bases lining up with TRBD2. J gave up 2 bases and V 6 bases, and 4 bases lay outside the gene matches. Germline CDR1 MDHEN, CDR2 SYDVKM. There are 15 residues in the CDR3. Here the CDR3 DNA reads TGTGCCAGCAGGGCCGGGACTAGCGGGACCTACGAGCAGTACTTC. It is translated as CASRAGTSGTYEQYF.

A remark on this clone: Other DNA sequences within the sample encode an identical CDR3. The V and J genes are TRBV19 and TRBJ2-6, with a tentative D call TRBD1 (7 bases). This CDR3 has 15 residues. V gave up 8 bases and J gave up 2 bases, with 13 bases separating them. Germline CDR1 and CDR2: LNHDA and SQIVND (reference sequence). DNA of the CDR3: TGTGCCAGTCGACAGGGACTGGCTGGGGCCAACGTCCTGACTTTC. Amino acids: CASRQGLAGANVLTF.

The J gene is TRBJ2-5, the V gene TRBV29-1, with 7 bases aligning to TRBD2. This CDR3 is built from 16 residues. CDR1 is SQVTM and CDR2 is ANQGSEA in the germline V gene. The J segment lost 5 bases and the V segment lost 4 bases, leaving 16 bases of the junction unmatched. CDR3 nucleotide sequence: TGCAGCGTTGGACATAAGTTCCGGGGGGACGGGGAGACCCAGTACTTC. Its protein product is CSVGHKFRGDGETQYF. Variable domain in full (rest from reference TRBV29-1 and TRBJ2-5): SAVISQKPSRDICQRGTSLTIQCQVDSQVTMMFWYRQQPGQSLTLIATANQGSEATYESGFVIDKFPISRPNLTFSTLTVSNMSPEDSSIYLCSVGHKFRGDGETQYFGPGTRLLVL.

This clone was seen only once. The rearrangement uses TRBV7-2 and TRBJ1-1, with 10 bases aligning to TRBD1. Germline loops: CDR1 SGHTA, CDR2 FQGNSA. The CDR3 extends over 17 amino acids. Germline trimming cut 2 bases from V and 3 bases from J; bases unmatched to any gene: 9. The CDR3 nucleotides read TGTGCCAGCAGCTTACCCGACAGGGGGCATGATGACACTGAAGCTTTCTTT. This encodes CASSLPDRGHDDTEAFF.

The CDR3 reads CASSPWEGDIQYF. The CDR3 DNA reads as TGTGCCAGCTCACCATGGGAAGGGGACATTCAGTACTTC. The chain recombines TRBV18 with TRBJ2-4; D may be TRBD1 (5 bases). CDR3 length: 13 amino acids. The germline V gene has CDR1 KGHSH and CDR2 LQKENI. V lost 2 bases and J lost 8, with 10 bases in between.

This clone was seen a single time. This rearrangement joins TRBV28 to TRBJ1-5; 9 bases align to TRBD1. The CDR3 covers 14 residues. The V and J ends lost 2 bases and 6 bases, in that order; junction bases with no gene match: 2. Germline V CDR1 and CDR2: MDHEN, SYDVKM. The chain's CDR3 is CASSLRTGVQPQHF. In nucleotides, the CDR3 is TGTGCCAGCAGTTTAAGGACAGGGGTTCAGCCCCAGCATTTT.

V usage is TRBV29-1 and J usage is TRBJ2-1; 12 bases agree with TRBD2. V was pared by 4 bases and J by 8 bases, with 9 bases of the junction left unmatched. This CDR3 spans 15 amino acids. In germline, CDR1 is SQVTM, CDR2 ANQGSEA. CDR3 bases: TGCAGCGTTGCTACCGGACTAGCGGGACGGGATGAGCAGTTCTTC. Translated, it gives CSVATGLAGRDEQFF.

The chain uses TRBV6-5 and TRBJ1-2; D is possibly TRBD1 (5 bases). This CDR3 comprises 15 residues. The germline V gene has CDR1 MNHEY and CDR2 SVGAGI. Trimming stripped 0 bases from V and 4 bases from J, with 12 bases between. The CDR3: CASSYSPGWGYGYTF. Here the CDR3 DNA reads TGTGCCAGCAGTTACTCGCCAGGGTGGGGCTATGGCTACACCTTC.

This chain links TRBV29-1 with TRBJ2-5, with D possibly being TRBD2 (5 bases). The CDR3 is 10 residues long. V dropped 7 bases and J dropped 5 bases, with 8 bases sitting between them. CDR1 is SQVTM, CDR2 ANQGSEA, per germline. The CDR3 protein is CSAWRETQYF. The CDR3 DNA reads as TGCAGCGCCTGGAGGGAGACCCAGTACTTC.

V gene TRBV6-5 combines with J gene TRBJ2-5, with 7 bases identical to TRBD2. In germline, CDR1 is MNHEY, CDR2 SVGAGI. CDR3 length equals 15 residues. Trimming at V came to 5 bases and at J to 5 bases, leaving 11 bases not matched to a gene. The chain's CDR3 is CASSPLGEGSETQYF. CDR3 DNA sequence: TGTGCCAGCAGTCCCCTTGGGGAGGGTTCGGAGACCCAGTACTTC.

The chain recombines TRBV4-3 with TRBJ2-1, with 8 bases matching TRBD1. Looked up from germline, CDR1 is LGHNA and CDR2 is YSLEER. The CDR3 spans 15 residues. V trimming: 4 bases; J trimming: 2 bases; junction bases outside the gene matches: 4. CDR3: CASSLRQGTYNEQFF. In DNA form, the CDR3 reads TGCGCCAGCAGCCTTCGACAGGGGACCTACAATGAGCAGTTCTTC.

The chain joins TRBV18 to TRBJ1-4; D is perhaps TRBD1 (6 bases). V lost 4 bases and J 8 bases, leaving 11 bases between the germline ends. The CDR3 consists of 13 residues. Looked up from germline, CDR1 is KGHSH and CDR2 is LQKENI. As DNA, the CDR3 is TGTGCCAGCTCACGGGCCCAGGGGGAAAAACTGTTTTTT. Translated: CASSRAQGEKLFF. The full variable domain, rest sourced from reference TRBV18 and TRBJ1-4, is NAGVMQNPRHLVRRRGQEARLRCSPMKGHSHVYWYRQLPEEGLKFMVYLQKENIIDESGMPKERFSAEFPKEGPSILRIQQVVRGDSAAYFCASSRAQGEKLFFGSGTQLSVL.

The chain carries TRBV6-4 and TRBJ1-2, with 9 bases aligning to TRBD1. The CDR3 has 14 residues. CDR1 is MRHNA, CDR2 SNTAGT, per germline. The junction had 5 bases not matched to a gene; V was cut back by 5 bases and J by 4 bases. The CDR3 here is CASSSTGQGYGYTF. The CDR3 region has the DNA TGTGCCAGCAGTTCCACGGGACAGGGCTATGGCTACACCTTC.

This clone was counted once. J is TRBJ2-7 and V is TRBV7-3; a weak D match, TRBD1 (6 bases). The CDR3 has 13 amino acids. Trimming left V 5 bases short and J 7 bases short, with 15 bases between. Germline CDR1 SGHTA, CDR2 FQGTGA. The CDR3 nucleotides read TGTGCCAGCAGCCCAAGACAGGTTCGTGAGCAGTACTTC. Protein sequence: CASSPRQVREQYF.

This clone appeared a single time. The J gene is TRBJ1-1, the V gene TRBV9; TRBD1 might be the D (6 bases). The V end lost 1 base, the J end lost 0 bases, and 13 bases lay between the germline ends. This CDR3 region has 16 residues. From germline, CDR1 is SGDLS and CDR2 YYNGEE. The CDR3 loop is CASSVTSGVLNTEAFF. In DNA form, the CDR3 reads TGTGCCAGCAGCGTAACCTCAGGGGTATTGAACACTGAAGCTTTCTTT.

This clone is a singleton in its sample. The DNA of the CDR3 is TGTGCCAGCAGTGGGTACAGGGCTGGGGACACCGGGGAGCTGTTTTTT. Its protein is CASSGYRAGDTGELFF. The chain links TRBV6-1 to TRBJ2-2; tentative D call: TRBD1 (6 bases). This CDR3 spans 16 amino acids. The germline V and J ends were trimmed by 4 bases and 3 bases, with 15 bases remaining between them. Germline values: CDR1 MNHNS, CDR2 SASEGT.

CDR3 in amino acids: CASTSGTTPYEQYF. The CDR3 bases are TGTGCCAGCACTTCCGGGACTACCCCATACGAGCAGTACTTC. The J gene is TRBJ2-7, the V gene TRBV7-2; the match to TRBD2 covers 7 bases. Germline CDR1 is SGHTA and CDR2 is FQGNSA. Trimming took 7 bases from V and 4 from J; bases not matched to a gene: 10. The CDR3 totals 14 residues.

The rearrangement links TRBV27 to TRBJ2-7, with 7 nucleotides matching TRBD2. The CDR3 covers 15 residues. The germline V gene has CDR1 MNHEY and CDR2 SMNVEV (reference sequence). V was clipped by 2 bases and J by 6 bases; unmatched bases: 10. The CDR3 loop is CASSLTGLERLEQYF. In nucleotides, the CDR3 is TGTGCCAGCAGTTTAACAGGACTAGAACGACTCGAGCAGTACTTC.

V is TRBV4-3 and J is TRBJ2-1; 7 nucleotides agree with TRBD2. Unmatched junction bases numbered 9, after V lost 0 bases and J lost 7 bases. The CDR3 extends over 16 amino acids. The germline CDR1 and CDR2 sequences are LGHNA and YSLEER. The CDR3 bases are TGCGCCAGCAGCCAAGAAGGGAGGGCCATTGGTAATGAGCAGTTCTTC. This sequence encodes CASSQEGRAIGNEQFF.

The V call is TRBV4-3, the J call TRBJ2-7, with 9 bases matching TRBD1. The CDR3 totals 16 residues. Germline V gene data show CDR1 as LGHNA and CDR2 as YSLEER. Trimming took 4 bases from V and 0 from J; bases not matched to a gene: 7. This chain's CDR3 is CASSPLGGQGSYEQYF. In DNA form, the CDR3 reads TGCGCCAGCAGCCCCCTGGGGGGACAGGGCTCCTACGAGCAGTACTTC.

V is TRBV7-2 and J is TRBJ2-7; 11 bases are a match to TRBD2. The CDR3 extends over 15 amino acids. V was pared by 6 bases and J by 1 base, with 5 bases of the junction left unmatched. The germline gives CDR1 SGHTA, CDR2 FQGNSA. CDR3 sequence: CASSQLAGDSYEQYF. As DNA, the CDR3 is TGTGCCAGCAGTCAACTAGCGGGAGATTCCTACGAGCAGTACTTC.

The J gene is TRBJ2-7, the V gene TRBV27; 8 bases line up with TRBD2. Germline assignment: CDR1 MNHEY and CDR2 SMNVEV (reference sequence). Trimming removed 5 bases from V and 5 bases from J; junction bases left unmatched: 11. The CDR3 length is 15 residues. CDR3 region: CASSLFPSGRDEQYF. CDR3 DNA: TGTGCCAGCAGTCTTTTCCCTAGCGGGCGCGACGAGCAGTACTTC.